This T cell receptor beta chain was captured in a study of T cell responses to AZD1222 COVID-19 vaccine. General observations from the study: Repertoires were obtained only post-peak T cell response.

Worth noting for this clone: Its antigen remains unknown.

The junction had 10 bases not matched to a gene; V was cut back by 9 bases and J by 5 bases. The V gene's germline CDR1 is MNHEY and CDR2 SVGAGI. CDR3 length: 14 residues. Sequenced by immunoSEQ multiplex PCR; TCRdb stores in-frame clones only, minus some. The sample has 150,000 to 250,000 clones; about 93% are singletons. The sequence came from an adult who received the AZD1222 COVID-19 vaccine. The chain links TRBV6-5 to TRBJ1-1; 9 positions agree with TRBD1. Material: peripheral blood, obtained 28 days after the second AZD1222 dose. The CDR3 protein is CASHQQGARTEAFF. The DNA of the CDR3 is TGTGCCAGTCATCAACAGGGGGCGCGTACTGAAGCTTTCTTT.